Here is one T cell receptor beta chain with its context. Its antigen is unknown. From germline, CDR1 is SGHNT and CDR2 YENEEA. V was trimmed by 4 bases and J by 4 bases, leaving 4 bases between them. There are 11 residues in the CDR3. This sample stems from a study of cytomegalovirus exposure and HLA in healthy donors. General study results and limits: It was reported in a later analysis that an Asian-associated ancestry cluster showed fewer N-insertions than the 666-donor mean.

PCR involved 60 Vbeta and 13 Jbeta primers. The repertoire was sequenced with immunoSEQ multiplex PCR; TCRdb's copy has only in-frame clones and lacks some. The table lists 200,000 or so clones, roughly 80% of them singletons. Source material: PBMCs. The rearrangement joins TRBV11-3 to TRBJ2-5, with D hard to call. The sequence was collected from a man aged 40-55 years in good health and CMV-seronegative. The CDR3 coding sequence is TGTGCCAGCAGCTCAGGAGAGACCCAGTACTTC. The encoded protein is CASSSGETQYF.